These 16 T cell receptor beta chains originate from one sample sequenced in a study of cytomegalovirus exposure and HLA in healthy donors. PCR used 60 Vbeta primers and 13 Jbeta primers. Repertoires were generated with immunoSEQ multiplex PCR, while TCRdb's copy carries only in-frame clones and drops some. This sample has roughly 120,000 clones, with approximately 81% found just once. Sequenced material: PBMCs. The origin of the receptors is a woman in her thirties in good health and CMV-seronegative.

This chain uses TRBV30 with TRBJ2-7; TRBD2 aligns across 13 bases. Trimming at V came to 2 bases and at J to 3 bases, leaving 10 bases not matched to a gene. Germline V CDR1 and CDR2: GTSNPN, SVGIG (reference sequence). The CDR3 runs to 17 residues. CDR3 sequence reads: CAWSTLAGGPSSYEQYF. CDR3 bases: TGTGCCTGGAGTACACTAGCGGGAGGGCCTTCGAGCTACGAGCAGTACTTC.

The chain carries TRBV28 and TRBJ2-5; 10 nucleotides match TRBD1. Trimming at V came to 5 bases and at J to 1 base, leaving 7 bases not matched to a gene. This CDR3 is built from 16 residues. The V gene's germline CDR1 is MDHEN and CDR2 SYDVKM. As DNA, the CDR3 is TGTGCCAGCAGTCCTACGACAGGGGGCCCCCAAGAGACCCAGTACTTC. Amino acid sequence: CASSPTTGGPQETQYF. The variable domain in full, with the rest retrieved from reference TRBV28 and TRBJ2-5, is DVKVTQSSRYLVKRTGEKVFLECVQDMDHENMFWYRQDPGLGLRLIYFSYDVKMKEKGDIPEGYSVSREKKERFSLILESASTNQTSMYLCASSPTTGGPQETQYFGPGTRLLVL.

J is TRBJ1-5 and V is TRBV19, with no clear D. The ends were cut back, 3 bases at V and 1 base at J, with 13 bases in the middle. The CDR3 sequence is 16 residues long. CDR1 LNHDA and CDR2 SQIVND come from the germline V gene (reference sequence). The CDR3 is CASSIRTRESNQPQHF. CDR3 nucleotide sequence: TGTGCCAGTAGTATTCGGACTCGGGAGAGCAATCAGCCCCAGCATTTT.

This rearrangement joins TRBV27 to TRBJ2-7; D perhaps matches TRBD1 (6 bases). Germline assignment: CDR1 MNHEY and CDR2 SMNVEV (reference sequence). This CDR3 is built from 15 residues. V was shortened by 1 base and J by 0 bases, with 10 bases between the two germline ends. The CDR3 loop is CASSLFGGGSYEQYF. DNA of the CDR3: TGTGCCAGCAGTTTATTTGGGGGCGGCTCCTACGAGCAGTACTTC.

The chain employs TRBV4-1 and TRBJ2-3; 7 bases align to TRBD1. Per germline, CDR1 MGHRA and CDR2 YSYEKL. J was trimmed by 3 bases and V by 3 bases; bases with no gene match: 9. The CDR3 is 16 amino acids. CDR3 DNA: TGCGCCAGCAGCCAGGGGGACAGCTGGCTGACAGATACGCAGTATTTT. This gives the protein CASSQGDSWLTDTQYF.

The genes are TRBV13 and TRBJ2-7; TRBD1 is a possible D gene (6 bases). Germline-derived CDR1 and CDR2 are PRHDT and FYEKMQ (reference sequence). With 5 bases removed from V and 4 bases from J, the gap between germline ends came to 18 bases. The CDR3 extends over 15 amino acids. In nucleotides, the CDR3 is TGTGCCAGCAGCCCAGATGCCGGGACACGTTACGAGCAGTACTTC. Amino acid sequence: CASSPDAGTRYEQYF.

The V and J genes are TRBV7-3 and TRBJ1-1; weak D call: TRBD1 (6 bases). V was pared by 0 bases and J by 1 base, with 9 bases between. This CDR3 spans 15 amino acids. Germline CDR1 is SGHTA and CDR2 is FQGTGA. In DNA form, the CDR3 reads TGTGCCAGCAGCTTAACGCCACAGGGGAACACTGAAGCTTTCTTT. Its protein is CASSLTPQGNTEAFF.

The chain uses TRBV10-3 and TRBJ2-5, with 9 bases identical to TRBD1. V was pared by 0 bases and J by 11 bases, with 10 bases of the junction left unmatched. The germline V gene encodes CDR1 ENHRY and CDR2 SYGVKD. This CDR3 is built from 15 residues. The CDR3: CAISESRDRVIEQYF. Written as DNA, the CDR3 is TGTGCCATCAGTGAGTCTAGGGACAGGGTGATTGAGCAGTACTTC.

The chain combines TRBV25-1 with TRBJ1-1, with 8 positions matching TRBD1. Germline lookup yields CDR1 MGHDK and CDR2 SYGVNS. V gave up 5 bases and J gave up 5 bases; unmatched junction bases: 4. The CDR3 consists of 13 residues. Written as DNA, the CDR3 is TGTGCCAGCAGTATAACAGGGGGTACTGAAGCTTTCTTT. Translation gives CASSITGGTEAFF.

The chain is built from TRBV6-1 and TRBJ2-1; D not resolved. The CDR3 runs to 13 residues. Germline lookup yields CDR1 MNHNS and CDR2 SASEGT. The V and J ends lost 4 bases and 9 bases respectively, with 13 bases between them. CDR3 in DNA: TGTGCCAGCAGTGTCACTCAGGTGGGTGAGCAGTTCTTC. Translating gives CASSVTQVGEQFF.

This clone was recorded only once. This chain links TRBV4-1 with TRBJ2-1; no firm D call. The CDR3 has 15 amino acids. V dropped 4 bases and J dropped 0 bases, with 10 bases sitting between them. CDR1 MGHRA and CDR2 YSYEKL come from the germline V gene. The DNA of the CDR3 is TGCGCCAGCAGCCCCGCGGAAAGCTCCTACAATGAGCAGTTCTTC. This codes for CASSPAESSYNEQFF.

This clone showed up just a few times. The CDR3 sequence: CSARLTDTQYF. In DNA form, the CDR3 reads TGCAGTGCTAGACTCACAGATACGCAGTATTTT. The chain couples TRBV20-1 to TRBJ2-3; D is undetermined. The CDR3 runs 11 residues. In germline, CDR1 is DFQATT, CDR2 SNEGSKA (reference sequence). Trimming left V 2 bases short and J 2 bases short, with 2 bases between.

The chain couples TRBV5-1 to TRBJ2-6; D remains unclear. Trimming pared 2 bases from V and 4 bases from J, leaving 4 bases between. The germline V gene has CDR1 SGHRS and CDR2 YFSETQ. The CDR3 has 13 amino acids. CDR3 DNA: TGCGCCAGCAGCTTTCAGGGGGCCAACGTCCTGACTTTC. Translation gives CASSFQGANVLTF.

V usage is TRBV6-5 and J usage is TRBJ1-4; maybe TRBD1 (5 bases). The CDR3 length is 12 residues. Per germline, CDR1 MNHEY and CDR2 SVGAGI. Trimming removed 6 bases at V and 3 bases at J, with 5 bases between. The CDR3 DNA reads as TGTGCCAGCAGAGGGGCTAATGAAAAACTGTTTTTT. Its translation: CASRGANEKLFF.

CDR3 sequence (DNA): TGTGCCACCGGGAATTGGCGAGAGACCCAGTACTTC. Translating it yields CATGNWRETQYF. The V call is TRBV6-6, the J call TRBJ2-5, with D possibly being TRBD2 (5 bases). Germline V gives CDR1 MNHNY, CDR2 SVGAGI (reference sequence). This CDR3 region has 12 residues. Trimming removed 10 bases from V and 4 bases from J, with 13 bases in between.

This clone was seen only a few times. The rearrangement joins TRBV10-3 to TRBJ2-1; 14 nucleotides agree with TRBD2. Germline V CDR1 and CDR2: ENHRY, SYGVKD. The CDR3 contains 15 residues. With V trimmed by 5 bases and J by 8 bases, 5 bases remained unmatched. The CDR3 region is CAISTGTSGSDEQFF. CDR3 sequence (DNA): TGTGCCATCAGTACCGGGACTAGCGGGAGCGATGAGCAGTTCTTC.